This T cell receptor beta chain was identified in a study of control samples from healthy donors and cancer patients (dated by TCRdb to 2018 to 2020). Notes on this clone: Its antigen target is currently unknown. Base qualities are missing; no much larger clone stands one base away.

The library was made by the immunoSEQ multiplex PCR assay. Not all clones reach the TCRdb copy of this immuneACCESS table, which keeps in-frame sequences only. Checked studies attribute under half of the gap to unresolved V genes and leave the rest unexplained. The sample table lists more than 150,000 clones, roughly 93% of them with a count of one. The ten top clones hold 2% to 2.5% of the sample. Measured from the cysteine to the phenylalanine, the CDR3 is 19 residues long. This entry keeps only the CDR3 DNA: 57 bases, framed from base 1. V is pared back by 5 bases and J by 4 bases, with 27 bases lying between the germline termini. In the germline V gene, CDR1 corresponds to SGHVS and CDR2 to FQNEAQ.

The receptor was derived from a man aged 45 to 65 in good health. The chain couples TRBV7-8 to TRBJ1-3; the D gene assignment is ambiguous. Material for sequencing was blood. In nucleotide form, the sequence is TGTGCCAGCAGCCCTGGCCGGTGGCAGTCCGACGGGTCGGGAAACACCATATATTTT. It is translated as CASSPGRWQSDGSGNTIYF.